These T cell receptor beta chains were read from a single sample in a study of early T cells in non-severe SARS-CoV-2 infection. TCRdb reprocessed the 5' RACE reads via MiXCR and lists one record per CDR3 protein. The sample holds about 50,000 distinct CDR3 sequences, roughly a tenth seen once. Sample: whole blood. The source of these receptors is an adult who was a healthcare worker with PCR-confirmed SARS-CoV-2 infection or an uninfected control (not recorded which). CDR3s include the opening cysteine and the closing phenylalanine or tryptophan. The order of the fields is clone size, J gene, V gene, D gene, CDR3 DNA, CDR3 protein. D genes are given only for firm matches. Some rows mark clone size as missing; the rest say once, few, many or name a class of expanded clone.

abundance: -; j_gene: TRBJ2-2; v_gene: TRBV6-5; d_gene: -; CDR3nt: TGTGCCAGCGGAGAGACCGGGGAGCTGTTTTTT; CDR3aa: CASGETGELFF
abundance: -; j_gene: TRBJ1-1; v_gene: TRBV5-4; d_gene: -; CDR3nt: TGTGCCAGCAGCTTGGCGGGACAGAACACTGAAGCTTTCTTT; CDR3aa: CASSLAGQNTEAFF
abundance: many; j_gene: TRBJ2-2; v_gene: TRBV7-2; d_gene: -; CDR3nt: TGTGCCAGCAGACCGACTAGCGGGGAGCTGTTTTTT; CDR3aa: CASRPTSGELFF
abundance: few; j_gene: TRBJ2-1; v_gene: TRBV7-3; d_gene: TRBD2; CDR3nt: TGTGCCAGCAGCCTCACTAGCGGGGGATACAATGAGCAGTTCTTC; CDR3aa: CASSLTSGGYNEQFF
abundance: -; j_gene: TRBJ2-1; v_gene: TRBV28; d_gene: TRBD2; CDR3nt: TGTGCCAGCACCAGACTAGCGGGAGGGCACAATGAGCAGTTCTTC; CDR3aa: CASTRLAGGHNEQFF
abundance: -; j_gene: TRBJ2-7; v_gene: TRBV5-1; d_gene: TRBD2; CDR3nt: TGCGCCAGCAGAATAGCGGGAGCGATCGAGCAGTACTTC; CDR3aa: CASRIAGAIEQYF
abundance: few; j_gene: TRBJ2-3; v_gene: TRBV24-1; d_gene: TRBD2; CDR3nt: TGTGCCACCAGTGCCACAGGGACTAGCGGGGGCACAGATACGCAGTATTTT; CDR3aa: CATSATGTSGGTDTQYF
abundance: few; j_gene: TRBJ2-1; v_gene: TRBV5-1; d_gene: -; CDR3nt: TGCGCCAGCAGCTTGATAATAGCGAGCAATGAGCAGTTCTTC; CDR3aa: CASSLIIASNEQFF
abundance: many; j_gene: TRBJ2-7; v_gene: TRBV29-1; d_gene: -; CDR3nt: TGCAGCGTTCGGGCGGGCTTCTGGGGGCAGTACTTC; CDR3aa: CSVRAGFWGQYF
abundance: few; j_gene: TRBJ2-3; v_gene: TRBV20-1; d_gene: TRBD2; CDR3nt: TGCAGTGCTAATAGCGGGAGCCCAGATACGCAGTATTTT; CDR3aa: CSANSGSPDTQYF
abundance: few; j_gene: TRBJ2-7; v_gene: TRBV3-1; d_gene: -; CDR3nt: TGTGCCAGCAGCCAAGGTCAGTACGAGCAGTACTTC; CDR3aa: CASSQGQYEQYF
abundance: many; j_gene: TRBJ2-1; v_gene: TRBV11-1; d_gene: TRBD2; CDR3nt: TGTGCCAGCAGCTTCGGACTAGCGGGAGCCAACTCCTACAATGAGCAGTTCTTC; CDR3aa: CASSFGLAGANSYNEQFF
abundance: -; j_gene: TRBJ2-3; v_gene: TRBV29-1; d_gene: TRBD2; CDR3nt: TGCAGCGTTGTCCCTCGTGGCGGGAGGGCCAACACAGATACGCAGTATTTT; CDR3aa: CSVVPRGGRANTDTQYF
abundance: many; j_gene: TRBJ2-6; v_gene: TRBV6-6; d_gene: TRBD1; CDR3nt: TGTGCCAGCAGTTCCGGACAGGGGGGCTTTCGGGCCAACGTCCTGACTTTC; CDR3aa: CASSSGQGGFRANVLTF